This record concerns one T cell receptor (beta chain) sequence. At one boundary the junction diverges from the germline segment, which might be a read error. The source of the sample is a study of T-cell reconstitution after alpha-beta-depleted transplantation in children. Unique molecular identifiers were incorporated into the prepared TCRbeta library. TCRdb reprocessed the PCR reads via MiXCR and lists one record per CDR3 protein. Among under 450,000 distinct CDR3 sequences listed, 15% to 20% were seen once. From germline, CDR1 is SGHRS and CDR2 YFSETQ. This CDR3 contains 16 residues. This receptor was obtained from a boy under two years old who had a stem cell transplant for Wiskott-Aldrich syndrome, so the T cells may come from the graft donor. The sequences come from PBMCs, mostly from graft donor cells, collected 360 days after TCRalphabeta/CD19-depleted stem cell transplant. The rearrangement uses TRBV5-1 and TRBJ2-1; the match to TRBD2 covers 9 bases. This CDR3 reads CASSLDAGGLQFEKFF. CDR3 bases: TGCGCCAGCAGCTTGGATGCGGGGGGGCTCCAGTTTGAGAAGTTCTTC.